This T cell receptor beta chain stems from a study of Graves' ophthalmopathy and Graves' hyperthyroidism. Beta-chain TCR CDR3 regions were amplified from RNA transcripts. Scientists carried out first-round RT-PCR using HTBI primers and then a second-round multiplex PCR. TCRdb passed the multiplex PCR reads through MiXCR, listing each CDR3 protein once. The data hold under 200,000 distinct CDR3 sequences, with approximately 40% observed a single time. The CDR3 covers 12 residues. Per germline, CDR1 LNHNV and CDR2 YYDKDF (reference sequence). Enrollment excluded any patients with other autoimmune diseases, uncontrolled infections, pregnancy or lactation. Study observations and caveats: In blood appeared most of the expanded thyroid clonotypes whose frequency exceeded 0.001.

This clonotype was detected many times. Its target is not known. A much larger clone sits a single nucleotide away, making a read error possible. The clonotype originates from a woman in her 40s with Graves' ophthalmopathy. The sample was peripheral blood. The rearrangement links TRBV15 to TRBJ2-7; no firm D call. CDR3 residues: CVTGRDRYEQYF. In DNA form, the CDR3 reads TGTGTCACCGGCAGAGATCGGTACGAGCAGTACTTC.